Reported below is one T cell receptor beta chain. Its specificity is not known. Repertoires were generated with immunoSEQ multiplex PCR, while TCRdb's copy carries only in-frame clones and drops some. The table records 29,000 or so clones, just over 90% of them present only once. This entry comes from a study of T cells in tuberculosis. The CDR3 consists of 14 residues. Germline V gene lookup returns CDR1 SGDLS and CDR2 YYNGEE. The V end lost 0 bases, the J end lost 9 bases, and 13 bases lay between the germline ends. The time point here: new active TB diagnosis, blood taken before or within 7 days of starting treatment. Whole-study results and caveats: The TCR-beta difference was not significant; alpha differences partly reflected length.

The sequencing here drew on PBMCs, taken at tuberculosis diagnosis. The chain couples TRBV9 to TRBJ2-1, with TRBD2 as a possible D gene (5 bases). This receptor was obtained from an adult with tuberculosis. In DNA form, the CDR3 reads TGTGCCAGCAGCGTAGGAGGGTCGGGCGGTGAGCAGTTCTTC. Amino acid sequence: CASSVGGSGGEQFF.